The rows below give T cell receptor beta chains drawn from one sample of a study of cytomegalovirus exposure and HLA in healthy donors. The data were produced by immunoSEQ multiplex PCR, yet TCRdb's version contains in-frame clones alone and is incomplete. The sample lists around 200,000 clones; 75% to 85% were seen once. The sample consisted of PBMCs. These receptors all come from a woman under 30 in good health and CMV-seronegative. The CDR3 runs from the conserved cysteine through the conserved F or W. D genes are given only for firm matches. A row's size may be missing; if present it is once, few, many or a size class.

d_call	j_call	v_call	clone_size	cdr3_length	cdr3_nt	cdr3_aa
-	TRBJ1-3	TRBV18	-	16	TGTGCCAGCTCACCACCGGCGGGTGTCAGTGGAAACACCATATATTTT	CASSPPAGVSGNTIYF
-	TRBJ2-3	TRBV9	-	16	TGTGCCAGCAGCGTAGTGCCAGGGTCTAGCACAGATACGCAGTATTTT	CASSVVPGSSTDTQYF
-	TRBJ1-3	TRBV27	-	14	TGTGCCAGCAGTATAGGGGGAACTGGAAACACCATATATTTT	CASSIGGTGNTIYF
TRBD1	TRBJ1-2	TRBV27	few	14	TGTGCCAGCAGTAGGACAGGGGGCTACTATGGCTACACCTTC	CASSRTGGYYGYTF
-	TRBJ1-1	TRBV30	-	10	TGTGCCTGGAGTCACGGTTCTGCTTTCTTT	CAWSHGSAFF
TRBD1	TRBJ1-4	TRBV7-9	-	16	TGTGCCAGCAGCCCCCCCGGGGACAGGGGGGAGAGAAAACTGTTTTTT	CASSPPGDRGERKLFF
TRBD1	TRBJ2-7	TRBV5-6	-	12	TGTGCCAGCAGCCCGGGACAGTACGAGCAGTACTTC	CASSPGQYEQYF
TRBD1	TRBJ1-2	TRBV27	once	17	TGTGCCAGCAGTTTATTGGGTGTCAGGGGGCTCACTTCTGGCTACACCTTC	CASSLLGVRGLTSGYTF
-	TRBJ2-1	TRBV4-2	-	17	TGTGCCAGCAGCCAAGAGGGCACCCGAATCCGTAACAATGAGCAGTTCTTC	CASSQEGTRIRNNEQFF
TRBD2	TRBJ2-5	TRBV5-1	-	16	TGCGCCAGCAGCCCCTGGACTAGCGGGATTGGGGAGACCCAGTACTTC	CASSPWTSGIGETQYF
-	TRBJ2-7	TRBV9	-	14	TGTGCCAGCAGCCTAGGAGGGGACAGTTACGAGCAGTACTTC	CASSLGGDSYEQYF
TRBD2	TRBJ2-5	TRBV7-8	few	14	TGTGCCAGCAGCTTCCGGGGGGGCCGGGAGACCCAGTACTTC	CASSFRGGRETQYF
TRBD2	TRBJ2-1	TRBV7-3	-	15	TGTACCAGCAGCCCGGGTCTAGCGGTGGAGAATGAGCAGTTCTTC	CTSSPGLAVENEQFF
-	TRBJ1-4	TRBV27	-	15	TGTGCCAGCAGTTCGACCGGAGCAACTAATGAAAAACTGTTTTTT	CASSSTGATNEKLFF
-	TRBJ1-1	TRBV6-1	few	13	TGTGCCAGCAGTGGCAGGGAAAACACTGAAGCTTTCTTT	CASSGRENTEAFF
-	TRBJ1-4	TRBV2	-	13	TGTGCCAGCAGCCCGCGGTCTAATGAAAAACTGTTTTTT	CASSPRSNEKLFF
TRBD2	TRBJ2-5	TRBV20-1	-	11	TGCAGCGGGACTAGCCAAGAGACCCAGTACTTC	CSGTSQETQYF
-	TRBJ2-3	TRBV7-2	-	15	TGTGCCAGCAGCTTACGGCGCGGGACCCACGATACGCAGTATTTT	CASSLRRGTHDTQYF
-	TRBJ2-1	TRBV7-9	-	15	TGTGCCAGCAGCTTATGGGGGGAGTTCTACAATGAGCAGTTCTTC	CASSLWGEFYNEQFF
-	TRBJ1-5	TRBV30	-	13	TGTGCCTGGAGTGGGCAGGGCAATCAGCCCCAGCATTTT	CAWSGQGNQPQHF
TRBD1	TRBJ2-7	TRBV9	-	15	TGTGCCAGCAGCGTCGGGACAGGGGGCATCCACGAGCAGTACTTC	CASSVGTGGIHEQYF
TRBD2	TRBJ2-1	TRBV5-1	-	15	TGCGCCAGCAGCGGGGGGACTAGCGGGGACAATGAGCAGTTCTTC	CASSGGTSGDNEQFF
-	TRBJ2-5	TRBV7-9	-	14	TGTGCCAGCAGCTTAGTAGGGGGAGGGGAGACCCAGTACTTC	CASSLVGGGETQYF
-	TRBJ2-7	TRBV6-5	-	14	TGTGCCAGCAGTTACGATTCAGGGACCTACGAGCAGTACTTC	CASSYDSGTYEQYF
-	TRBJ1-6	TRBV5-1	-	13	TGCGCCAGCAGGGGGGGTCCCAATTCACCCCTCCACTTT	CASRGGPNSPLHF
TRBD2	TRBJ2-7	TRBV30	-	15	TGTGCCTGGAGGGGGACTAGCGGGGCCTCCTACGAGCAGTACTTC	CAWRGTSGASYEQYF
-	TRBJ2-1	TRBV7-6	few	12	TGTGCCAGCAGCTCAGCCAAAAATGAGCAGTTCTTC	CASSSAKNEQFF
TRBD1	TRBJ2-7	TRBV28	once	16	TGTGCCAGCAGTCCCGGGACAGAAGAATCCGCCTACGAGCAGTACTTC	CASSPGTEESAYEQYF
TRBD1	TRBJ1-2	TRBV6-1	once	16	TGTGCCAGCAGTGAACGGCCGGGACAGGCAAACTATGGCTACACCTTC	CASSERPGQANYGYTF
TRBD1	TRBJ2-5	TRBV10-3	few	16	TGTGCCATCAGTGTGGACAGGGGGAGGAATTCTGAGACCCAGTACTTC	CAISVDRGRNSETQYF
TRBD2	TRBJ2-1	TRBV27	few	18	TGTGCCAGCAGTTTTCGACTAGCGGGAGGTTTAACCTACAATGAGCAGTTCTTC	CASSFRLAGGLTYNEQFF
-	TRBJ1-1	TRBV5-5	once	16	TGTGCCAGCAGCTTGGTTTGGAGGGCGCGAGACACTGAAGCTTTCTTT	CASSLVWRARDTEAFF
TRBD2	TRBJ2-3	TRBV19	-	15	TGTGCCAGTAGTCACCCTAGCGGGAGCGCAGATACGCAGTATTTT	CASSHPSGSADTQYF
TRBD2	TRBJ2-1	TRBV9	-	16	TGTGCCAGCAGCTTGATAGCGGGAAGCTCCTACAATGAGCAGTTCTTC	CASSLIAGSSYNEQFF
TRBD1	TRBJ1-3	TRBV28	-	17	TGTGCCAGCAGTTTATGGAGGACAGGGGGGGTCGGAAACACCACATATTTT	CASSLWRTGGVGNTTYF
TRBD2	TRBJ2-5	TRBV2	-	13	TGTGCCAGCATAGAGCGGGGTCAAGAGACCCAGTACTTC	CASIERGQETQYF
TRBD1	TRBJ2-7	TRBV15	few	16	TGTGCCACCAGCGACCCCCGGGACAGAAGCTCCTACGAGCAGTACTTC	CATSDPRDRSSYEQYF
-	TRBJ1-1	TRBV29-1	-	12	TGCAGCGTTGAAGTTGGGGGCACTGAGGCTTTCTTT	CSVEVGGTEAFF
-	TRBJ2-3	TRBV6-5	-	12	TGTGCCAGCGGCCAAACCGGGGATACGCAGTATTTT	CASGQTGDTQYF
TRBD2	TRBJ2-1	TRBV7-9	-	14	TGTGCCAGCAGCTTGGACGAGCGGGAGTATGAGCAGTTCTTC	CASSLDEREYEQFF
-	TRBJ1-6	TRBV6-1	-	16	TGTGCCAGCAGTGAACTTACGGGACTGGGCATTTCACCCCTCCACTTT	CASSELTGLGISPLHF
TRBD1	TRBJ1-2	TRBV6-6	-	13	TGTGCCAGCAGTTACTCGGGGAGGAACAGGGGAGTCTTC	CASSYSGRNRGVF
-	TRBJ2-7	TRBV6-1	-	11	TGTGCCAGCAGCCGACAGTACGAGCAGTACTTC	CASSRQYEQYF
TRBD1	TRBJ1-6	TRBV19	once	15	TGTGCCAGTAGTGACAGGGGCACAGATAATTCACCCCTCCACTTT	CASSDRGTDNSPLHF
TRBD1	TRBJ1-1	TRBV29-1	-	13	TGCAGCGTTGAAGGAACAGGGGGCACTGAAGCTTTCTTT	CSVEGTGGTEAFF
-	TRBJ2-7	TRBV11-3	-	14	TGTGCCAGCAGCCCTACAAGGAGCTCCTACGAGCAGTACTTC	CASSPTRSSYEQYF
TRBD1	TRBJ2-7	TRBV6-7	-	17	TGTGCCAGCAGTCTCTTACTGAAGGACAGGGAAGGGGACGAGCAGTACTTC	CASSLLLKDREGDEQYF
-	TRBJ2-7	TRBV2	-	15	TGTGCCAGCATTAACTCCCGGACAGTTCCCTACGAGCAGTACTTC	CASINSRTVPYEQYF
-	TRBJ2-5	TRBV11-2	-	12	TGTGCCAGCAGCGAGGGGGAAGAGACCCAGTACTTC	CASSEGEETQYF
-	TRBJ2-7	TRBV7-7	-	13	TGTGCCAGCAGCTCCCAACCAGGGGTCGAGCAGTACTTC	CASSSQPGVEQYF
-	TRBJ1-1	TRBV25-1	-	12	TGTGCCAGCAGTCTTCTGTCAGGAAAAGCTTTCTTT	CASSLLSGKAFF
TRBD1	TRBJ2-7	TRBV9	-	16	TGTGCCAGCAGCGCCAGAATGACAGGGGGCGAGCACGAGCAGTACTTC	CASSARMTGGEHEQYF